The 21 T cell receptor beta chains given below trace back to one sample, sequenced in a study of blood T cell repertoires in COVID-19. The repertoire was sequenced with immunoSEQ multiplex PCR; TCRdb's copy has only in-frame clones and lacks some. The sample holds more than 300,000 clones, more than 85% seen once. The sample comprised PBMCs or T cells enriched from blood (not recorded which). The receptors originated from a woman in her 30s who had been exposed to COVID-19.

The V call is TRBV30, the J call TRBJ1-2; weak D call: TRBD1 (6 bases). The CDR3 runs to 12 residues. Germline V gene data show CDR1 as GTSNPN and CDR2 as SVGIG (reference sequence). V was cut by 4 bases and J by 3 bases, with 9 bases left in between. CDR3 loop: CAWIDRHYGYTF. The CDR3, as DNA: TGTGCCTGGATAGACAGGCACTATGGCTACACCTTC.

The chain combines TRBV6-6 with TRBJ2-4, with 8 bases fitting TRBD1. Trimming at V came to 6 bases and at J to 9 bases, leaving 4 bases not matched to a gene. Per germline, CDR1 MNHNY and CDR2 SVGAGI (reference sequence). This CDR3 is built from 12 residues. The CDR3 DNA is TGTGCCAGCAGGCCTGGACAGGGCATTCAGTACTTC. It encodes CASRPGQGIQYF.

The V and J genes are TRBV4-1 and TRBJ1-1; D possibly corresponds to TRBD1 (6 bases). Germline assignment: CDR1 MGHRA and CDR2 YSYEKL. CDR3 length: 13 residues. Trimming cost V 1 base and J 3 bases, with 6 bases left between them. As DNA, the CDR3 is TGCGCCAGCAGCCAAGCAGGGGACACTGAAGCTTTCTTT. It codes for CASSQAGDTEAFF.

This chain joins TRBV7-9 and TRBJ1-3; a weak D match, TRBD1 (6 bases). CDR3 length: 15 residues. The V gene's germline CDR1 is SEHNR and CDR2 FQNEAQ (reference sequence). Trimming removed 5 bases from V and 1 base from J, with 12 bases in between. The CDR3 protein is CASSGQRISGNTIYF. CDR3 in DNA: TGTGCCAGCAGCGGACAGCGGATTTCTGGAAACACCATATATTTT.

The V gene is TRBV20-1, the J gene TRBJ1-2; no clear D gene. V lost 3 bases and J lost 1, with 6 bases in between. This CDR3 comprises 12 residues. The germline V gene encodes CDR1 DFQATT and CDR2 SNEGSKA (reference sequence). The CDR3 loop is CSASQFNYGYTF. The CDR3 nucleotides read TGCAGTGCTAGTCAGTTTAACTATGGCTACACCTTC.

The V gene is TRBV7-6, the J gene TRBJ2-7; D might be TRBD1 (5 bases). The CDR3 sequence is 16 residues long. V lost 1 base, J lost 1 base, and 14 bases lay in between. Germline values: CDR1 SGHVS, CDR2 FNYEAQ. This chain's CDR3 is CASSLGVWGLSYEQYF. CDR3 DNA: TGTGCCAGCAGCTTAGGGGTCTGGGGCCTATCCTACGAGCAGTACTTC.

The chain carries TRBV24-1 and TRBJ1-4; 7 positions agree with TRBD1. This CDR3 spans 15 amino acids. CDR1 and CDR2 from the germline V gene are KGHDR and SFDVKD. The V segment lost 2 bases and the J segment 8 bases; nucleotides outside the gene matches: 7. This CDR3 is CATSDSGRGLEKLFF. The DNA for the CDR3 is TGTGCCACCAGTGATTCGGGCAGGGGGTTGGAAAAACTGTTTTTT.

The V call is TRBV19, the J call TRBJ1-5; D perhaps matches TRBD1 (5 bases). CDR1 and CDR2 (germline): LNHDA, SQIVND (reference sequence). Trimming took 4 bases from V and 3 from J, leaving 10 bases between them. The CDR3 runs to 14 residues. CDR3 residues: CASSRQRLNQPQHF. The CDR3 nucleotides read TGTGCCAGTAGTAGACAGAGACTCAATCAGCCCCAGCATTTT.

This chain connects TRBV5-6 to TRBJ1-4, with D unresolved. Trimming removed 1 base at V and 5 bases at J, with 9 bases between. Per the germline V gene, CDR1 is SGHDT and CDR2 is YYEEEE. The CDR3 spans 14 residues. DNA of the CDR3: TGTGCCAGCAGCTTGACAGTTACAAATGAAAAACTGTTTTTT. This sequence encodes CASSLTVTNEKLFF.

This chain links TRBV10-3 with TRBJ2-1; possibly TRBD1 for D (6 bases). With 2 bases removed from V and 3 bases from J, the gap between germline ends came to 14 bases. This CDR3 has 16 residues. CDR1 ENHRY and CDR2 SYGVKD come from the germline V gene. CDR3 loop: CAISEGGRQFYNEQFF. The CDR3 DNA reads TGTGCCATCAGTGAGGGGGGCCGACAGTTCTACAATGAGCAGTTCTTC.

This sequence joins TRBV9 and TRBJ1-4; TRBD1 matches 7 bases. V was clipped by 3 bases and J by 0 bases; unmatched bases: 5. The V gene's germline CDR1 is SGDLS and CDR2 YYNGEE. The CDR3 extends over 16 amino acids. The DNA of the CDR3 is TGTGCCAGCAGCGCTAATACAGGGGCAACTAATGAAAAACTGTTTTTT. Translated: CASSANTGATNEKLFF.

This clone was counted only a few times. V and J are TRBV27 and TRBJ2-7; TRBD1 matches at 8 bases. V lost 7 bases to trimming and J lost 6 bases; unmatched junction nucleotides: 8. There are 13 residues in the CDR3. Germline loops: CDR1 MNHEY, CDR2 SMNVEV (reference sequence). The CDR3 is CASNQGAGAEQYF. In DNA form, the CDR3 reads TGTGCCAGCAACCAGGGGGCTGGGGCCGAGCAGTACTTC.

The gene calls are TRBV7-8 and TRBJ2-2; the D gene is possibly TRBD1 (5 bases). The V gene's germline CDR1 is SGHVS and CDR2 FQNEAQ. Trimming took off 5 bases at V and 0 bases at J, with 16 bases between the two ends. CDR3 length: 17 amino acids. For the CDR3, the DNA is TGTGCCAGCAGCCACCACAGGTCTGAGGCGAACACCGGGGAGCTGTTTTTT. Residues: CASSHHRSEANTGELFF.

The CDR3 loop reads CASRTAATNEKLFF. As DNA, the CDR3 is TGTGCCAGCAGGACAGCTGCAACTAATGAAAAACTGTTTTTT. The chain has TRBV6-5 and TRBJ1-4; D might be TRBD1 (5 bases). The CDR3 totals 14 residues. CDR1 is MNHEY, CDR2 SVGAGI, per germline. Trimming removed 6 bases from V and 0 bases from J, with 8 bases in between.

In its sample, this clone was seen once. The chain combines TRBV6-2 or TRBV6-3 with TRBJ1-5, with 8 bases that match TRBD1. CDR1 is MNHEY, CDR2 SVGEGT, per germline. J gave up 3 bases and V 0 bases, and 10 bases lay outside the gene matches. CDR3 length: 18 amino acids. The CDR3 here is CASSYSPKDRDDNQPQHF. CDR3 DNA: TGTGCCAGCAGTTACTCCCCTAAGGACAGGGATGACAATCAGCCCCAGCATTTT.

This clone was picked up one time. The chain joins TRBV24-1 to TRBJ1-2, with 8 bases aligning to TRBD1. The CDR3 is 12 amino acids. From germline, CDR1 is KGHDR and CDR2 SFDVKD. Losses at the gene ends were 12 bases for V and 2 bases for J; bases not matched to a gene: 4. CDR3 sequence: CAVRDRNYGYTF. As DNA, the CDR3 is TGTGCCGTCCGGGACAGGAACTATGGCTACACCTTC.

This chain links TRBV29-1 with TRBJ1-2, with D possibly TRBD1 on 5 matching bases. The CDR3 consists of 13 residues. The germline V gene has CDR1 SQVTM and CDR2 ANQGSEA. V gave up 4 bases and J gave up 7 bases, with 16 bases separating them. The CDR3 DNA follows: TGCAGCGTTGGTTCAGGGATTGTGAGTGGCTACACCTTC. Translation gives CSVGSGIVSGYTF.

Only one count was recorded for this clone. V is TRBV4-1 and J is TRBJ1-2, with D maybe TRBD1 (5 bases). The V end lost 0 bases, the J end lost 8 bases, and 13 bases lay between the germline ends. This CDR3 is built from 14 residues. CDR1 and CDR2 (germline): MGHRA, YSYEKL. This chain's CDR3 is CASSQERDLGGYTF. The CDR3 DNA reads as TGCGCCAGCAGCCAAGAGAGGGACTTGGGGGGCTACACCTTC.

The V gene is TRBV7-2, the J gene TRBJ1-4; TRBD1 is a possible D gene (6 bases). This CDR3 has 15 residues. Germline V gene sequence: CDR1 SGHTA, CDR2 FQGNSA. The V gene lost 5 bases and the J gene lost 5 bases, with 15 bases spanning the gap. The DNA for the CDR3 is TGTGCCAGCAGCGGCCCGGGGGGGGGCAATGAAAAACTGTTTTTT. It translates to CASSGPGGGNEKLFF. The full variable domain, completed using reference TRBV7-2 and TRBJ1-4, is GAGVSQSPSNKVTEKGKDVELRCDPISGHTALYWYRQSLGQGLEFLIYFQGNSAPDKSGLPSDRFSAERTGGSVSTLTIQRTQQEDSAVYLCASSGPGGGNEKLFFGSGTQLSVL.

The V gene is TRBV5-4, the J gene TRBJ1-4; 10 bases are shared with TRBD1. The CDR3 contains 15 residues. J lost 6 bases, V lost 4 bases, and 6 bases had no gene match. Germline loops: CDR1 SGHNT, CDR2 YYREEE (reference sequence). The CDR3 sequence: CASSLRTGGDEKLFF. The CDR3 DNA is TGTGCCAGCAGCCTTCGGACAGGGGGGGATGAAAAACTGTTTTTT.

The chain carries TRBV4-1 and TRBJ1-1, with unresolved D. The CDR3 contains 12 residues. Germline CDR1 and CDR2: MGHRA and YSYEKL. Trimming cost V 1 base and J 5 bases, with 5 bases left between them. This CDR3 reads CASSQVGTEAFF. The CDR3 coding sequence is TGCGCCAGCAGCCAAGTCGGGACTGAAGCTTTCTTT.